A single sample gave rise to the 15 T cell receptor beta chains below, sequenced in a study of T-cell reconstitution after alpha-beta-depleted transplantation in children. Researchers prepared the TCRbeta library using unique molecular identifiers, the study reports. One entry per CDR3 protein results from TCRdb running MiXCR on the PCR reads. This sample has around 340,000 distinct CDR3 sequences, with 13% found just once. The source was PBMCs, collected from the stem cell graft. These receptors all stem from a human donor who donated a stem cell graft to a child with Fanconi anemia.

This clonotype was observed many times. CDR3 protein: CASSHGRASYEQYV. CDR3 DNA sequence: TGTGCCAGCAGCCACGGACGGGCAAGCTACGAGCAGTACGTC. V usage is TRBV11-2 and J usage is TRBJ2-7; no clear D gene. The germline V and J ends were trimmed by 5 bases and 3 bases, with 14 bases remaining between them. The germline CDR1 and CDR2 sequences are SGHAT and FQNNGV. CDR3 length: 14 residues.

This clonotype was observed many times. The rearrangement joins TRBV27 to TRBJ2-1; TRBD1 matches at 11 bases. Germline trimming cut 2 bases from V and 8 bases from J; bases unmatched to any gene: 8. The CDR3 sequence is 16 residues long. CDR1 is MNHEY and CDR2 is SMNVEV in the germline V gene (reference sequence). The DNA for the CDR3 is TGTGCCAGCAGTTTAACCCCCGGACAGGGGGCCTATGAGCAGTTCTTC. It is translated as CASSLTPGQGAYEQFF.

V is TRBV6-1 and J is TRBJ2-3, with D hard to call. Trimming shortened V by 5 bases and J by 0 bases, and 6 bases separated the two germline ends. Germline V gives CDR1 MNHNS, CDR2 SASEGT. The CDR3 length is 13 residues. CDR3 coding DNA: TGTGCCAGCAGTCGTCATAGCACAGATACGCAGTATTTT. It translates to CASSRHSTDTQYF.

This clonotype was counted many times. The chain is built from TRBV5-5 and TRBJ1-1; D remains ambiguous. With 0 bases removed from V and 5 bases from J, the gap between germline ends came to 8 bases. Germline loops: CDR1 SGHKS, CDR2 YYEKEE (reference sequence). The CDR3 extends over 13 amino acids. The CDR3 region has the DNA TGTGCCAGCAGCTTGGATGGTTTTACTGAAGCTTTCTTT. Translation: CASSLDGFTEAFF.

The genes are TRBV4-2 and TRBJ1-2, with 8 bases aligning to TRBD1. The CDR3 runs to 14 residues. The trim removed 3 bases at V and 3 bases at J, leaving 3 bases unmatched. Germline V CDR1 and CDR2: LGHNA, YNFKEQ. This chain's CDR3 is CASSHNRGDYGYTF. In DNA form, the CDR3 reads TGTGCCAGCAGCCATAACAGGGGGGACTATGGCTACACCTTC.

This clonotype was seen a few times. The rearrangement uses TRBV3-1 and TRBJ1-1, with D maybe TRBD1 (5 bases). V was cut by 4 bases and J by 4 bases, with 19 bases left in between. Germline values: CDR1 LGHDT, CDR2 YNNKEL (reference sequence). This CDR3 spans 16 amino acids. This CDR3 reads CASSPRGRGDGTEAFF. The CDR3 DNA is TGTGCCAGCAGCCCTCGAGGGCGGGGGGATGGCACTGAAGCTTTCTTT.

This clonotype has more than one count but fewer than ten. This chain links TRBV19 with TRBJ2-1; TRBD2 matches at 12 bases. The CDR3 sequence is 17 residues long. Losses at the gene ends were 3 bases for V and 7 bases for J; bases not matched to a gene: 10. Germline V gives CDR1 LNHDA, CDR2 SQIVND (reference sequence). This chain's CDR3 is CASSISSGGARLNEQFF. Here the CDR3 DNA reads TGTGCCAGTAGTATCTCTAGCGGGGGGGCCCGGTTGAATGAGCAGTTCTTC.

The chain uses TRBV2 and TRBJ1-6, with D unclear. Trimming cost V 3 bases and J 6 bases, with 9 bases left between them. Germline CDR1 reads SNHLY; CDR2 reads FYNNEI. The CDR3 extends over 14 amino acids. The CDR3 spells CASSEQLPNSPLHF. The CDR3 DNA reads as TGTGCCAGCAGTGAGCAGCTTCCTAATTCACCCCTCCACTTT.

This clonotype was recorded many times. This chain connects TRBV7-2 to TRBJ2-3; 7 nucleotides line up with TRBD2. With V trimmed by 5 bases and J by 5 bases, 7 bases remained unmatched. The CDR3 length is 14 residues. Germline CDR1 SGHTA, CDR2 FQGNSA. The CDR3 sequence: CASSPGGIRDTQYF. The CDR3 DNA sequence: TGTGCCAGCAGCCCGGGGGGTATTAGAGATACGCAGTATTTT.

The sample holds many counts of this clonotype. The chain recombines TRBV28 with TRBJ2-6; D ambiguous. Germline lookup yields CDR1 MDHEN and CDR2 SYDVKM. The V end lost 10 bases, the J end lost 2 bases, and 9 bases lay between the germline ends. The CDR3 sequence is 13 residues long. The CDR3 DNA reads TGTGCCACCACCTCACCTGGGGCCAACGTCCTGACTTTC. Translating it yields CATTSPGANVLTF.

This clonotype was recorded at least ten times. This chain uses TRBV12-3 or TRBV12-4 with TRBJ2-2; no firm D call. With 3 bases removed from V and 1 base from J, the gap between germline ends came to 6 bases. This CDR3 spans 14 amino acids. The CDR3 region has the DNA TGTGCCAGCAGTTTGCGACTGAACACCGGGGAGCTGTTTTTT. Translating gives CASSLRLNTGELFF.

This chain uses TRBV7-8 with TRBJ1-4; TRBD1 matches at 8 bases. Trimming took 3 bases from V and 8 from J; bases not matched to a gene: 8. Germline CDR1 is SGHVS and CDR2 is FQNEAQ. The CDR3 runs 15 residues. CDR3 sequence: CASSFDRGKGEKLFF. The DNA of the CDR3 is TGTGCCAGCAGCTTTGACAGGGGAAAGGGGGAAAAACTGTTTTTT.

The V and J genes are TRBV6-2 or TRBV6-3 and TRBJ2-7, with D unresolved. The CDR3 is 14 residues long. Germline CDR1 reads MNHEY; CDR2 reads SVGEGT. V was pared by 2 bases and J by 0 bases, with 8 bases between. The CDR3 DNA reads as TGTGCCAGCAGTTACCCAGGAAGCTCCTACGAGCAGTACGTC. It translates to CASSYPGSSYEQYV.

This clonotype occurred many times. This chain joins TRBV5-1 and TRBJ2-1; D is undetermined. Trimming removed 4 bases at V and 0 bases at J, with 5 bases between. CDR3 length: 13 residues. Germline V gene lookup returns CDR1 SGHRS and CDR2 YFSETQ. Written as DNA, the CDR3 is TGCGCCAGCAGCCAGTCCTCCTACAATGAGCAGTTCTTC. It yields the protein CASSQSSYNEQFF.

This clonotype showed up just a few times. The chain uses TRBV9 and TRBJ1-2; D unclear. Per germline, CDR1 SGDLS and CDR2 YYNGEE. The CDR3 loop spans 16 amino acids. The ends were cut back, 3 bases at V and 8 bases at J, with 23 bases in the middle. This CDR3 reads CASSGSSNPILGGYTF. CDR3 DNA sequence: TGTGCCAGCAGCGGTTCCTCGAATCCGATTTTGGGAGGCTACACCTTC.